The entry that follows covers one T cell receptor (beta chain) sequence. Then a second PCR, running roughly 6 to 11 cycles, was carried out with a sample-barcoded 5' primer and a J-beta primer mix. Each CDR3 protein gets one entry after TCRdb re-called the 5' RACE reads with MiXCR. The repertoire has about 1.4 million distinct CDR3 sequences, around 59% of them found once; the top ten carry roughly 6.3%. The record originates from a study of blood T cells in healthy people across ages. The overall study: Capturing about one barcoded beta molecule per two T cells was achieved by template switching.

This CDR3 region has 13 residues. V shed 5 bases and J shed 1 base, with 8 bases lying between them. Germline V CDR1 and CDR2: ENHRY, SYGVKD. The V gene is TRBV10-3, the J gene TRBJ1-1; no firm D call. The sequenced material came from blood. This TCR was sampled from a man aged 18 to 35 in good health. The DNA of the CDR3 is TGTGCCATCAGTCCCACAGAGAACACTGAAGCTTTCTTT. Its protein product is CAISPTENTEAFF.